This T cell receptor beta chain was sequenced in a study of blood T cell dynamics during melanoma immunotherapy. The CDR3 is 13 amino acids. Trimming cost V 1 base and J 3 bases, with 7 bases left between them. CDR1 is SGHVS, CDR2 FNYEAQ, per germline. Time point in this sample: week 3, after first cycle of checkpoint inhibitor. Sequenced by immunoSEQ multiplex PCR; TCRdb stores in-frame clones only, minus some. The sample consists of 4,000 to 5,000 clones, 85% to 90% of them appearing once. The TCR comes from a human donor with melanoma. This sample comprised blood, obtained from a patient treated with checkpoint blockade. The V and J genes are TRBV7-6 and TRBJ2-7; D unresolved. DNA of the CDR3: TGTGCCAGCAGCTTAGGGGTCGGCTACGAGCAGTACTTC. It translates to CASSLGVGYEQYF. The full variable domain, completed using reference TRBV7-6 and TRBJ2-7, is GAGVSQSPRYKVTKRGQDVALRCDPISGHVSLYWYRQALGQGPEFLTYFNYEAQQDKSGLPNDRFSAERPEGSISTLTIQRTEQRDSAMYRCASSLGVGYEQYFGPGTRLTVT.